This record looks at one TCR beta chain sequence and its context. Trimming pared 6 bases from V and 4 bases from J, leaving 15 bases between. Germline CDR1 reads ENHRY; CDR2 reads SYGVKD. The CDR3 sequence is 14 residues long. This sample was taken from a study of OX40 agonist ivuxolimab in advanced cancers. Study summary: Patients were dosed with the agonistic anti-OX40 (CD134) antibody ivuxolimab. Patients with prior anti-PD-1, anti-PD-L1 or anti-CTLA-4 therapy were eligible; 35% to 45% had some.

Assay used: immunoSEQ multiplex PCR; TCRdb lists only in-frame clones, some missing. Of 34,000 or so clones in the sample, about 83% are singletons; the top ten hold approximately 33%. The chain links TRBV10-3 to TRBJ2-5; a weak D match, TRBD2 (5 bases). This sample comprised CD4+ or CD8+ T cells sorted from blood, obtained in a trial of the OX40 agonist ivuxolimab. This TCR was sampled from an adult with an advanced solid tumor such as melanoma, head and neck, liver or kidney cancer. The CDR3 DNA reads as TGTGCCATCAGGACCCACGGAGAGGGAGAGACCCAGTACTTC. This codes for CAIRTHGEGETQYF.